The 14 T cell receptor beta chains reported below all come from one sample, sequenced in a study of T cells in women clearing cervical HPV infection (dated by TCRdb to between 2018 and 2020). To prepare the library, the immunoSEQ multiplex PCR assay was applied. TCRdb holds this immuneACCESS table with in-frame rearrangements only. Some clones are missing; in checked studies, unresolved V genes explain under half, and the rest has no known cause. This sample's records show about 30,000 clones. The ten most abundant clones make up over 3% of the sample. Material: blood buffy coat. Every receptor here comes from a woman between 18 and 69 years old with a cervical HPV16 infection that either progressed to CIN3+ or cleared (not recorded which).

On this clone itself: The sequenced fragment ends 3 residues before the CDR3 boundary, so the rest is inferred from the germline J gene. This chain links TRBV11-2 with TRBJ2-1, with D perhaps TRBD1 (6 bases). V lost 5 bases and J 4 bases, leaving 9 bases between the germline ends. CDR3 length equals 13 residues. Germline V lookup: CDR1 SGHAT, CDR2 FQNNGV. The CDR3 sequence: CASSRDRYNEQFF. CDR3 DNA (partial): TGTGCCAGCAGCAGAGACAGGTACAATGAG.

A note on this clone: The read terminates 3 residues before the CDR3 end, so the remaining end is supplied by the germline J gene. The chain joins TRBV20-1 to TRBJ2-7, with 8 bases lining up with TRBD2. The germline gives CDR1 DFQATT, CDR2 SNEGSKA (reference sequence). The CDR3 extends over 15 amino acids. V lost 6 bases to trimming and J lost 2 bases; unmatched junction nucleotides: 12. CDR3 bases read: TGCAGTGCCTCGAGCCCCCAGCGGGGGACCTACGAG. It specifies CSASSPQRGTYE. The entire CDR3 reads CSASSPQRGTYEQYF.

Regarding this clone: The observed sequence ends 3 residues before the CDR3 terminus, with the missing tail filled in from the germline J gene. The chain employs TRBV7-8 and TRBJ2-2; the match to TRBD2 covers 7 bases. Germline loops: CDR1 SGHVS, CDR2 FQNEAQ. The CDR3 is 17 amino acids. Trimming cost V 5 bases and J 0 bases; bases outside gene matches: 9. Partial CDR3 DNA: TGTGCCAGCAGCCCCAGCTGGCTAGCGGCGAACACCGGGGAG. This gives the protein CASSPSWLAANTGE. The full CDR3 protein is CASSPSWLAANTGELFF.

On this clone: The read ends 3 residues shy of where the CDR3 ends; the end is completed using the germline J gene. This chain joins TRBV3-1 (or the pseudogene TRBV3-2) and TRBJ2-7; 8 nucleotides line up with TRBD2. J was trimmed by 6 bases and V by 1 base; bases with no gene match: 5. This CDR3 comprises 14 residues. Germline values: CDR1 LGHDT, CDR2 YNNKEL (reference sequence). CDR3 sequence: CASSQAGTSGEQYF. The sequenced CDR3 bases are TGTGCCAGCAGCCAAGCCGGGACTAGTGGCGAG.

On this clone itself: The CDR3 end is not reached by the read, which stops 3 residues before it; the germline J gene fills it in. The chain combines TRBV5-1 with TRBJ2-5; the D is unclear. The CDR3 contains 12 residues. Germline values: CDR1 SGHRS, CDR2 YFSETQ. Trimming removed 3 bases at V and 2 bases at J, with 5 bases between. CDR3 sequence reads: CASSYTQETQYF. The sequenced part of the CDR3 DNA is TGCGCCAGCAGCTATACACAAGAGACC.

Worth noting for this clone: Read coverage stops 3 residues before the CDR3 terminus; the germline J gene supplies the remainder. This chain uses TRBV20-1 with TRBJ2-5; 13 bases line up with TRBD2. Per the germline V gene, CDR1 is DFQATT and CDR2 is SNEGSKA (reference sequence). V lost 5 bases to trimming and J lost 5 bases; unmatched junction nucleotides: 14. The length of the CDR3 is 17 residues. The CDR3 spells CSAPTSGGIVGRETQYF. Incomplete CDR3 DNA: TGCAGTGCTCCGACTAGCGGGGGGATAGTGGGGAGGGAGACC.

As concerns this clone: From the germline J gene comes the end of the CDR3, since the read stops 3 residues before it. The chain recombines TRBV2 with TRBJ1-5, with D perhaps TRBD1 (6 bases). This CDR3 has 14 residues. V was pared by 2 bases and J by 6 bases, with 11 bases between. Germline assignment: CDR1 SNHLY and CDR2 FYNNEI. The DNA read from the CDR3 is TGTGCCAGCAGTGAAAGGGACAAGTTTCAGCCC. Amino acids: CASSERDKFQP. The entire CDR3 reads CASSERDKFQPQHF.

On this clone: The read comes to an end 3 residues before the CDR3 does, leaving the germline J gene to fill in the end. The rearrangement joins TRBV7-3 to TRBJ2-3; possibly TRBD1 for D (5 bases). The CDR3 is made up of 14 amino acids. V shed 5 bases and J shed 2 bases, with 11 bases lying between them. From germline, CDR1 is SGHTA and CDR2 FQGTGA. The CDR3 DNA, read in part, is TGTGCCAGCAGCATCGACAGATACACAGATACG. It specifies CASSIDRYTDT. The full CDR3 protein is CASSIDRYTDTQYF. Together with reference TRBV7-3 and TRBJ2-3, the CDR3 gives the full variable domain: GAGVSQTPSNKVTEKGKYVELRCDPISGHTALYWYRQSLGQGPEFLIYFQGTGAADDSGLPNDRFFAVRPEGSVSTLKIQRTERGDSAVYLCASSIDRYTDTQYFGPGTRLTVL.

Turning to this clone: The missing CDR3 end, 3 residues past where the read stops, is filled in from the germline J gene. The chain carries TRBV29-1 and TRBJ2-1, with D perhaps TRBD2 (7 bases). This CDR3 spans 13 amino acids. Germline assignment: CDR1 SQVTM and CDR2 ANQGSEA. V dropped 4 bases and J dropped 7 bases, with 14 bases sitting between them. CDR3 DNA, as far as it was read: TGCAGCGTTGGAGGGGGGGAGAGAAATGAG. This gives the protein CSVGGGERNE. The entire CDR3 is CSVGGGERNEQFF.

With respect to this clone: With the read ending 3 residues before the CDR3 end, the germline J gene is used to fill in that end. This rearrangement joins TRBV7-9 to TRBJ2-2; perhaps TRBD2 as D (5 bases). This CDR3 region has 15 residues. Germline CDR1 and CDR2: SEHNR and FQNEAQ (reference sequence). The chain's CDR3 is CASSFSGEYNSPLFF. The covered CDR3 bases are TGTGCCAGCAGCTTTTCCGGGGAGTATAATTCACCG.

A note on this clone: The read ends 3 residues before the CDR3 terminus; that terminus is restored from the germline J gene. This chain joins TRBV6-1 and TRBJ2-7, with D possibly TRBD2 on 7 matching bases. This CDR3 spans 17 amino acids. Germline CDR1 and CDR2: MNHNS and SASEGT. Trimming cost V 6 bases and J 3 bases, with 24 bases left between them. The CDR3: CASSEQTGLAVFYEQYF. The CDR3 DNA, read in part, is TGTGCCAGCAGCGAACAAACAGGGCTAGCGGTTTTCTACGAG.

About this clone itself: The read is 3 residues too short to cover the CDR3 end, so that end is filled in from the germline J gene. The chain uses TRBV19 and TRBJ1-1, with a tentative D call TRBD1 (5 bases). The CDR3 sequence is 13 residues long. Trimming left V 7 bases short and J 7 bases short, with 16 bases between. Germline loops: CDR1 LNHDA, CDR2 SQIVND (reference sequence). The sequenced part of the CDR3 DNA is TGTGCCAGTACCGGCCCAGGGAGGGATGAA. As protein: CASTGPGRDE. The full CDR3 is CASTGPGRDEAFF.

Worth noting for this clone: The CDR3 goes on 3 residues after the read ends, and that part is filled in from the germline J gene. The chain carries TRBV20-1 and TRBJ2-5, with 8 bases identical to TRBD2. CDR1 and CDR2 from the germline V gene are DFQATT and SNEGSKA (reference sequence). The CDR3 sequence is 14 residues long. The V and J ends lost 2 bases and 5 bases, in that order; junction bases with no gene match: 7. Incomplete CDR3 DNA: TGCAGTGCTAGATACGGGGGGGCGGGGGAGACC. This gives the protein CSARYGGAGET. The complete CDR3 sequence is CSARYGGAGETQYF.

A remark on this clone: Germline is not matched at one junction end, which may reflect a read error. The DNA ends 3 residues before the CDR3 does, and the rest of the CDR3 is filled in from the germline J gene. The sample contains more than one DNA sequence encoding this CDR3. V gene TRBV20-1 combines with J gene TRBJ1-3, with D perhaps TRBD1 (5 bases). Germline CDR1 and CDR2: DFQATT and SNEGSKA (reference sequence). The CDR3 length is 16 residues. Here the CDR3 reads CSASGKVGYSGNTIYF. The CDR3 bases that were read are TGCAGTGCGTCAGGGAAAGTGGGGTACTCTGGAAACACA.